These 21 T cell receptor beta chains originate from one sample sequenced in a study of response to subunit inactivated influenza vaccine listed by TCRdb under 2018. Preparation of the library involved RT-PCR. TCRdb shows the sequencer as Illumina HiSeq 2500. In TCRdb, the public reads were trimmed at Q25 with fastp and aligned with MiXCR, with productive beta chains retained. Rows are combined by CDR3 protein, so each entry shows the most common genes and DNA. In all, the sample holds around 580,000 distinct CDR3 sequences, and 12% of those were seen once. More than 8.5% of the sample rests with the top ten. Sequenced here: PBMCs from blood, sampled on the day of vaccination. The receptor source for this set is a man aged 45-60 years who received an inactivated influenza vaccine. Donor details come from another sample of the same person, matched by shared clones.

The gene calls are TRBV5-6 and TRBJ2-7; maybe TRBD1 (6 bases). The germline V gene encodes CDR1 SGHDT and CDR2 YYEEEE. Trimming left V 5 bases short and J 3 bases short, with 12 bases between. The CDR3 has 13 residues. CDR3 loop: CASRGTPGYEQYF. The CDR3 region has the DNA TGTGCCAGCAGAGGGACACCCGGCTACGAGCAGTACTTC.

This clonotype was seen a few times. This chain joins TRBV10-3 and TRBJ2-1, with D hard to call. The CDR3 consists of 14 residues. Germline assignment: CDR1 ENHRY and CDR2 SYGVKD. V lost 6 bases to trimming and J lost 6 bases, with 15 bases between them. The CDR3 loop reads CAISDRVRGNEQFF. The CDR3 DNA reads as TGTGCCATCAGCGATAGGGTCCGTGGCAATGAGCAGTTCTTC.

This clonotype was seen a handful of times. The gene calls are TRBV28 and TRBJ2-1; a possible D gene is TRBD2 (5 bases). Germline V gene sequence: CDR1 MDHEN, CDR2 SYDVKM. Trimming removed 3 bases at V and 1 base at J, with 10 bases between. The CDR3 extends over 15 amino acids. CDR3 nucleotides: TGTGCCAGCAGTTTGAGTCCGGGATCCTACAATGAGCAGTTCTTC. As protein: CASSLSPGSYNEQFF. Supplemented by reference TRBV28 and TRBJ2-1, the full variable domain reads DVKVTQSSRYLVKRTGEKVFLECVQDMDHENMFWYRQDPGLGLRLIYFSYDVKMKEKGDIPEGYSVSREKKERFSLILESASTNQTSMYLCASSLSPGSYNEQFFGPGTRLTVL.

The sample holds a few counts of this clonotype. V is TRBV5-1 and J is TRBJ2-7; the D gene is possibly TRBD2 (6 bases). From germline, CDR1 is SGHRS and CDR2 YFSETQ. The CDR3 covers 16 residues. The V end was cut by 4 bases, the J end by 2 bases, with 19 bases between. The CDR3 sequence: CASSREGGISPYEQYF. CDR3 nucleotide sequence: TGCGCCAGCAGCAGGGAAGGAGGGATAAGCCCCTACGAGCAGTACTTC. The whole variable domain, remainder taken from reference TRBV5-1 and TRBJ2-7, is KAGVTQTPRYLIKTRGQQVTLSCSPISGHRSVSWYQQTPGQGLQFLFEYFSETQRNKGNFPGRFSGRQFSNSRSEMNVSTLELGDSALYLCASSREGGISPYEQYFGPGTRLTVT.

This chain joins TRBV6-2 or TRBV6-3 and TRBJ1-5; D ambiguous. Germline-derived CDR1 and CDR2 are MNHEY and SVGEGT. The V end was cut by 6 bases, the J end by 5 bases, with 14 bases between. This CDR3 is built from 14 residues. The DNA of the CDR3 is TGTGCCAGCAGCGATCCTCGCCAACATCAGCCCCAGCATTTT. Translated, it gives CASSDPRQHQPQHF.

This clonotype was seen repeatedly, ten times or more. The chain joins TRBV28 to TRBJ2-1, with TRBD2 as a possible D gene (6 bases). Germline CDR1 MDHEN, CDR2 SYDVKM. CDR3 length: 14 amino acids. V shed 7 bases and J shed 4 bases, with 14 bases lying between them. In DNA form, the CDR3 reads TGTGCCAGCACCCCTCCGGGACTTTACAATGAGCAGTTCTTC. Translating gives CASTPPGLYNEQFF.

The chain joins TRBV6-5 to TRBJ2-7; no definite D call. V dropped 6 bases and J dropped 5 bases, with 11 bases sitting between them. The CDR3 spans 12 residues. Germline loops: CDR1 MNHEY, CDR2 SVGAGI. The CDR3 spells CASSPDIHEQYF. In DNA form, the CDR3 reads TGTGCCAGCAGCCCTGACATCCACGAGCAGTACTTC.

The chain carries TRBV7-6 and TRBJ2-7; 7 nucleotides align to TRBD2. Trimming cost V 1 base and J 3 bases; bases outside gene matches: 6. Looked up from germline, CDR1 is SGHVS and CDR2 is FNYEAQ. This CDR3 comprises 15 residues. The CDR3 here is CASSLGAGENYEQYF. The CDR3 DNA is TGTGCCAGCAGCTTAGGTGCGGGGGAAAACTACGAGCAGTACTTC.

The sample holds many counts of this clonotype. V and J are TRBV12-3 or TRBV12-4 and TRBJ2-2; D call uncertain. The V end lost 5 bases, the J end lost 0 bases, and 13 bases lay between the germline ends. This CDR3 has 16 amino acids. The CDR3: CASSPSGYSNTGELFF. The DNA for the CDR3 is TGTGCCAGCAGTCCAAGTGGGTATTCGAACACCGGGGAGCTGTTTTTT.

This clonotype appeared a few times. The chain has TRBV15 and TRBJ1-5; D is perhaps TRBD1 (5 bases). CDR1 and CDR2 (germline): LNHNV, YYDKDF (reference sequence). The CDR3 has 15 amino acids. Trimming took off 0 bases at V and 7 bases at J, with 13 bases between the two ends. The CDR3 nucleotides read TGTGCCACCAGCAGAGATCGGGGCAGGCGCCAGCCCCAGCATTTT. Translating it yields CATSRDRGRRQPQHF.

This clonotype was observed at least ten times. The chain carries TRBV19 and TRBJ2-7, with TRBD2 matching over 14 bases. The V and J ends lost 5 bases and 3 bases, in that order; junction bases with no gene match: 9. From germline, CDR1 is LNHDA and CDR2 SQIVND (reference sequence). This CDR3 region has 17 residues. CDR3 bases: TGTGCCAGTAGTTCAGGACTAGCGGGAGGTTTCCGCTACGAGCAGTACTTC. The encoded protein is CASSSGLAGGFRYEQYF.

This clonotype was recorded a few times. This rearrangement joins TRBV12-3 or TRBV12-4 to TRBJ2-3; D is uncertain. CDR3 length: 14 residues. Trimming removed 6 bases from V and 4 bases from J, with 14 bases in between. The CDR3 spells CASSSSDVPDTQYF. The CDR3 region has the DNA TGTGCCAGCAGCTCCTCAGACGTCCCAGATACGCAGTATTTT.

As DNA, the CDR3 is TGTGCCATCAGTGAGTCTGAGGCAACTAATGAAAAACTGTTTTTT. Translating gives CAISESEATNEKLFF. The chain combines TRBV10-3 with TRBJ1-4; D gene ambiguous. There are 15 residues in the CDR3. Germline V lookup: CDR1 ENHRY, CDR2 SYGVKD. The V end was cut by 0 bases, the J end by 0 bases, with 5 bases between.

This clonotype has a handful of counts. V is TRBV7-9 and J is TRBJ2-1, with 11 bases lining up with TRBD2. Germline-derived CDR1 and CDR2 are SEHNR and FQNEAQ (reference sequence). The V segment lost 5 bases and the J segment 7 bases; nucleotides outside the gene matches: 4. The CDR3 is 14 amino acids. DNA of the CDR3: TGTGCCAGCAGCCAGGGACTAGCGGAAAATGAGCAGTTCTTC. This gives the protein CASSQGLAENEQFF.

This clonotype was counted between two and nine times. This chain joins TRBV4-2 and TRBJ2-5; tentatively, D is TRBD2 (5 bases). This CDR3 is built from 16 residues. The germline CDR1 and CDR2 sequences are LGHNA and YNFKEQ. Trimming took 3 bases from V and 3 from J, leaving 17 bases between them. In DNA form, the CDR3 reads TGTGCCAGCAGCCAGTCTGGGTCGAGGGAGAAAGAGACCCAGTACTTC. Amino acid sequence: CASSQSGSREKETQYF.

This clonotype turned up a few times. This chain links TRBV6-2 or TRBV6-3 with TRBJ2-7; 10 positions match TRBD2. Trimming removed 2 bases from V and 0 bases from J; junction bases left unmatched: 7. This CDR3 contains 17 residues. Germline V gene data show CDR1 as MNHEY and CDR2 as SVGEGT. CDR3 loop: CASSYPSGGLLSYEQYF. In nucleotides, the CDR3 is TGTGCCAGCAGTTACCCTAGCGGGGGCCTACTCTCCTACGAGCAGTACTTC.

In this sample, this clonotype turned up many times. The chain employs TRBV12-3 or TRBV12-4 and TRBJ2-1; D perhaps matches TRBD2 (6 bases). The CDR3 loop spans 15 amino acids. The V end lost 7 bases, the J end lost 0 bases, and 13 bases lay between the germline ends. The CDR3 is CASNHGGASYNEQFF. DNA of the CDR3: TGTGCCAGCAACCACGGCGGGGCCTCCTACAATGAGCAGTTCTTC.

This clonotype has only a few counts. CDR3 DNA sequence: TGCAGCGTTGGCTTGGGATCGGGTGAAGCTTTCTTT. Protein product: CSVGLGSGEAFF. This sequence joins TRBV29-1 and TRBJ1-1; D remains unclear. The CDR3 covers 12 residues. The germline gives CDR1 SQVTM, CDR2 ANQGSEA. The V and J ends lost 4 bases and 7 bases respectively, with 13 bases between them.

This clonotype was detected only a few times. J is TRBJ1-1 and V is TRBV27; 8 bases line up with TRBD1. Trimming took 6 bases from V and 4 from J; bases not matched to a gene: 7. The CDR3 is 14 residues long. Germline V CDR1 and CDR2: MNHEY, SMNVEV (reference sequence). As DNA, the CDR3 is TGTGCCAGCAGCCTCAGGACAGGGACCACTGAAGCTTTCTTT. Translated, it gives CASSLRTGTTEAFF.

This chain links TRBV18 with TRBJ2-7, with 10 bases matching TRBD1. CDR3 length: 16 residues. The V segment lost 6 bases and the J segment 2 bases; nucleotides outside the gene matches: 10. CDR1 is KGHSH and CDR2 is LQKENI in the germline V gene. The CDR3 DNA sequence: TGTGCCAGCTCCCCCCCTGTAGGACAGGGGGCCTACGAGCAGTACTTC. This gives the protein CASSPPVGQGAYEQYF.

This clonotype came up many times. Here the CDR3 reads CASRGDSRTEAFF. Written as DNA, the CDR3 is TGTGCCAGCCGCGGTGACAGCAGGACTGAAGCTTTCTTT. The chain couples TRBV10-3 to TRBJ1-1; D may be TRBD1 (5 bases). This CDR3 has 13 residues. Trimming took off 10 bases at V and 5 bases at J, with 17 bases between the two ends. The V gene's germline CDR1 is ENHRY and CDR2 SYGVKD.